This T cell receptor (beta chain) derives from a study of cytomegalovirus exposure and HLA in healthy donors. The protocol was immunoSEQ multiplex PCR, while the TCRdb copy is restricted to in-frame clones and leaves out a portion. The data contain about 110,000 clones, more than 70% of them singletons. Regarding the study as a whole: Testing in vitro showed a few CMV-associated chains specific for CMV antigens.

On this clone: Its matching antigen is unknown.

The donors were part of the 120-subject validation cohort, which stood apart from the approximately 670-subject first cohort. V lost 4 bases and J lost 2, with 14 bases in between. The CDR3 consists of 15 residues. Germline CDR1 is LGHNA and CDR2 is YSLEER. This chain uses TRBV4-3 with TRBJ1-1; a possible D gene is TRBD1 (6 bases). Sequencing was carried out using PBMCs. This sequence was found in a young woman in good health and CMV-seronegative. Here the CDR3 reads CASSLGDRPNTEAFF. CDR3 nucleotide sequence: TGCGCCAGCAGCCTCGGAGACAGGCCCAACACTGAAGCTTTCTTT.